The rows below give T cell receptor beta chains drawn from one sample of a study of T cell changes during pregnancy in multiple sclerosis. Profiled with immunoSEQ multiplex PCR; TCRdb holds only in-frame clones, not every one. The sample lists approximately 60,000 clones, roughly 90% seen once, with around 0.81% in the top ten. The sequencing used peripheral blood, collected before pregnancy. Receptors were obtained from a female donor with multiple sclerosis, enrolled in a pregnancy study. CDR3s include the opening cysteine and the closing phenylalanine or tryptophan. The D gene is left open where the match is weak. Size values are once, few and many counts, or a class for expanded clones, and some rows have none.

V gene: TRBV6-5
J gene: TRBJ1-5
D gene: TRBD1
clone size: -
CDR3 protein: CASSWDRGGNQPQHF
CDR3 DNA: TGTGCCAGCAGTTGGGACAGGGGAGGGAATCAGCCCCAGCATTTT

V gene: TRBV18
J gene: TRBJ1-3
D gene: -
clone size: -
CDR3 protein: CASSPLRPVRGGNTIYF
CDR3 DNA: TGTGCCAGCTCACCTCTGCGGCCGGTGCGAGGTGGAAACACCATATATTTT

V gene: TRBV7-2
J gene: TRBJ2-5
D gene: TRBD1
clone size: -
CDR3 protein: CASSRGQGVQETQYF
CDR3 DNA: TGTGCCAGCAGCCGGGGACAGGGGGTCCAAGAGACCCAGTACTTC

V gene: TRBV7-3
J gene: TRBJ1-1
D gene: -
clone size: -
CDR3 protein: CASSLRRENTEAFF
CDR3 DNA: TGTGCCAGCAGCTTAAGACGGGAAAACACTGAAGCTTTCTTT

V gene: TRBV6-4
J gene: TRBJ1-1
D gene: -
clone size: few
CDR3 protein: CASSIDSLNTEAFF
CDR3 DNA: TGTGCCAGCAGTATAGACAGCCTGAACACTGAAGCTTTCTTT

V gene: TRBV18
J gene: TRBJ1-1
D gene: -
clone size: once
CDR3 protein: CASSTIVGPNTEAFF
CDR3 DNA: TGTGCCAGCTCAACTATCGTTGGCCCGAACACTGAAGCTTTCTTT

V gene: TRBV11-2
J gene: TRBJ1-4
D gene: -
clone size: -
CDR3 protein: CASSLVGATNEKLFF
CDR3 DNA: TGTGCCAGCAGCTTAGTAGGAGCAACTAATGAAAAACTGTTTTTT

V gene: TRBV7-3
J gene: TRBJ1-1
D gene: TRBD1
clone size: -
CDR3 protein: CASSLGQGDAEAFF
CDR3 DNA: TGTGCCAGCAGCTTAGGGCAGGGGGACGCTGAAGCTTTCTTT

V gene: TRBV6-1
J gene: TRBJ2-3
D gene: TRBD2
clone size: -
CDR3 protein: CASSEGLAGGITDTQYF
CDR3 DNA: TGTGCCAGCAGTGAAGGTCTAGCGGGGGGAATCACAGATACGCAGTATTTT

V gene: TRBV25-1
J gene: TRBJ2-7
D gene: TRBD1
clone size: -
CDR3 protein: CASSEYGTGTGQYF
CDR3 DNA: TGTGCCAGCAGTGAATATGGGACCGGGACAGGGCAGTACTTC

V gene: TRBV4-2
J gene: TRBJ1-1
D gene: -
clone size: once
CDR3 protein: CASSQDKMNTEAFF
CDR3 DNA: TGTGCCAGCAGCCAAGATAAAATGAACACTGAAGCTTTCTTT

V gene: TRBV21-1
J gene: TRBJ2-7
D gene: -
clone size: -
CDR3 protein: CASTKEVAGNSYEQYF
CDR3 DNA: TGTGCCAGCACCAAAGAGGTGGCGGGGAACTCCTACGAGCAGTACTTC

V gene: TRBV5-4
J gene: TRBJ1-6
D gene: TRBD1
clone size: -
CDR3 protein: CATTVDRGFYNSPLHF
CDR3 DNA: TGTGCCACCACGGTGGACAGGGGATTCTATAATTCACCCCTCCACTTT

V gene: TRBV5-6
J gene: TRBJ1-1
D gene: TRBD1
clone size: -
CDR3 protein: CASRPRDRGTEAFF
CDR3 DNA: TGTGCCAGCAGGCCCCGGGACAGGGGTACTGAAGCTTTCTTT

V gene: TRBV4-3
J gene: TRBJ2-1
D gene: TRBD1
clone size: -
CDR3 protein: CASSQERQGNNEQFF
CDR3 DNA: TGCGCCAGCAGCCAAGAGCGACAGGGAAACAATGAGCAGTTCTTC

V gene: TRBV7-7
J gene: TRBJ1-6
D gene: -
clone size: -
CDR3 protein: CASSSRFTDSPLHF
CDR3 DNA: TGTGCTAGCAGCTCTCGGTTTACAGATTCACCCCTCCACTTT

V gene: TRBV9
J gene: TRBJ2-1
D gene: -
clone size: -
CDR3 protein: CASSVRENEQFF
CDR3 DNA: TGTGCCAGCAGCGTAAGGGAGAATGAGCAGTTCTTC

V gene: TRBV11-2
J gene: TRBJ1-1
D gene: TRBD1
clone size: once
CDR3 protein: CASSSLVHRGEGLFTEAFF
CDR3 DNA: TGTGCCAGCAGCTCATTAGTCCACAGGGGGGAAGGGTTATTCACTGAAGCTTTCTTT

V gene: TRBV18
J gene: TRBJ1-1
D gene: TRBD1
clone size: -
CDR3 protein: CASFPTGGEVEAFF
CDR3 DNA: TGTGCCAGCTTCCCGACAGGGGGCGAGGTGGAAGCTTTCTTT

V gene: TRBV16
J gene: TRBJ2-7
D gene: TRBD1
clone size: -
CDR3 protein: CASSDRGQSSYEQYF
CDR3 DNA: TGTGCCAGCAGCGACAGGGGGCAAAGCTCCTACGAGCAGTACTTC

V gene: TRBV6-5
J gene: TRBJ2-7
D gene: -
clone size: -
CDR3 protein: CASSYSIGGYEQYF
CDR3 DNA: TGTGCCAGCAGTTACTCAATCGGAGGCTACGAGCAGTACTTC

V gene: TRBV18
J gene: TRBJ2-5
D gene: TRBD2
clone size: -
CDR3 protein: CASSPAGERETQYF
CDR3 DNA: TGTGCCAGCTCACCGGCGGGGGAGAGAGAGACCCAGTACTTC

V gene: TRBV13
J gene: TRBJ2-7
D gene: -
clone size: -
CDR3 protein: CASSLRGGGAGSEQYF
CDR3 DNA: TGTGCCAGCAGCTTAAGAGGAGGGGGCGCGGGATCCGAGCAGTACTTC

V gene: TRBV6-6
J gene: TRBJ2-7
D gene: -
clone size: -
CDR3 protein: CASSPGEYEQYF
CDR3 DNA: TGTGCCAGCAGTCCCGGGGAGTACGAGCAGTACTTC

V gene: TRBV29-1
J gene: TRBJ2-7
D gene: -
clone size: -
CDR3 protein: CSGRQSYEQYF
CDR3 DNA: TGCAGCGGGCGACAGAGCTACGAGCAGTACTTC

V gene: TRBV9
J gene: TRBJ1-3
D gene: -
clone size: -
CDR3 protein: CASSVGQNSGNTIYF
CDR3 DNA: TGTGCCAGCAGCGTAGGTCAAAACTCTGGAAACACCATATATTTT

V gene: TRBV7-2
J gene: TRBJ2-3
D gene: -
clone size: once
CDR3 protein: CASSLGGLTDTQYF
CDR3 DNA: TGTGCCAGCAGCTTAGGGGGCCTCACAGATACGCAGTATTTT

V gene: TRBV6-1
J gene: TRBJ1-1
D gene: -
clone size: -
CDR3 protein: CASTRIREFEAFF
CDR3 DNA: TGTGCCAGCACAAGGATCAGGGAATTTGAAGCTTTCTTT

V gene: TRBV7-6
J gene: TRBJ2-5
D gene: TRBD1
clone size: -
CDR3 protein: CASSERDRDGWKTQYF
CDR3 DNA: TGTGCCAGCAGCGAGAGAGACAGGGACGGGTGGAAGACCCAGTACTTC

V gene: TRBV7-6
J gene: TRBJ2-2
D gene: TRBD2
clone size: -
CDR3 protein: CASSSRLAGHANTGELFF
CDR3 DNA: TGTGCCAGCAGCTCCCGACTAGCGGGGCACGCGAACACCGGGGAGCTGTTTTTT

V gene: TRBV4-1
J gene: TRBJ2-7
D gene: -
clone size: -
CDR3 protein: CASSQAGAAYEQYF
CDR3 DNA: TGCGCCAGCAGCCAGGCGGGTGCGGCCTACGAGCAGTACTTC

V gene: TRBV6-6
J gene: TRBJ1-1
D gene: -
clone size: -
CDR3 protein: CASRIDFSGEAFF
CDR3 DNA: TGTGCCAGCAGAATCGATTTCAGCGGTGAAGCTTTCTTT

V gene: TRBV5-4
J gene: TRBJ2-1
D gene: -
clone size: -
CDR3 protein: CASSFLDEQFF
CDR3 DNA: TGTGCCAGCAGCTTTCTCGATGAGCAGTTCTTC

V gene: TRBV6-1
J gene: TRBJ2-7
D gene: -
clone size: -
CDR3 protein: CASSESQVYEQYF
CDR3 DNA: TGTGCCAGCAGTGAAAGTCAGGTCTACGAGCAGTACTTC

V gene: TRBV2
J gene: TRBJ1-2
D gene: -
clone size: -
CDR3 protein: CASSEVPTGLYTF
CDR3 DNA: TGTGCCAGCAGTGAAGTGCCCACGGGTCTTTACACCTTC

V gene: TRBV20-1
J gene: TRBJ2-7
D gene: -
clone size: -
CDR3 protein: CSPAERYEQYF
CDR3 DNA: TGCAGCCCCGCGGAACGTTACGAGCAGTACTTC

V gene: TRBV7-9
J gene: TRBJ2-3
D gene: TRBD2
clone size: once
CDR3 protein: CASSLVTSAADTQYF
CDR3 DNA: TGTGCCAGCAGCTTAGTGACTAGCGCGGCAGATACGCAGTATTTT

V gene: TRBV6-1
J gene: TRBJ1-5
D gene: -
clone size: -
CDR3 protein: CASSEGAGSDNQPQHF
CDR3 DNA: TGTGCCAGCAGTGAAGGGGCGGGGTCTGACAATCAGCCCCAGCATTTT

V gene: TRBV7-8
J gene: TRBJ2-1
D gene: TRBD2
clone size: -
CDR3 protein: CASSLAASGGYNEQFF
CDR3 DNA: TGTGCCAGCAGCTTAGCTGCTAGCGGGGGTTACAATGAGCAGTTCTTC

V gene: TRBV5-1
J gene: TRBJ1-2
D gene: TRBD1
clone size: once
CDR3 protein: CASSSIRTGVNYGYTF
CDR3 DNA: TGCGCCAGCAGTTCCATACGGACAGGGGTTAACTATGGCTACACCTTC

V gene: TRBV9
J gene: TRBJ1-6
D gene: -
clone size: -
CDR3 protein: CASSPDSLPYNSPLHF
CDR3 DNA: TGTGCCAGCAGCCCTGACAGCTTACCTTATAATTCACCCCTCCACTTT

V gene: TRBV6-5
J gene: TRBJ1-4
D gene: -
clone size: once
CDR3 protein: CASSPDSATNEKLFF
CDR3 DNA: TGTGCCAGCAGTCCCGACAGTGCAACTAATGAAAAACTGTTTTTT

V gene: TRBV9
J gene: TRBJ2-3
D gene: TRBD2
clone size: -
CDR3 protein: CASSVDIPSGGAGAQYF
CDR3 DNA: TGTGCCAGCAGCGTAGACATTCCTAGCGGGGGGGCCGGGGCGCAGTATTTT

V gene: TRBV28
J gene: TRBJ2-2
D gene: TRBD1
clone size: -
CDR3 protein: CASTKPGQGWAGELFF
CDR3 DNA: TGTGCCAGCACCAAACCCGGACAGGGGTGGGCCGGGGAGCTGTTTTTT

V gene: TRBV19
J gene: TRBJ1-2
D gene: TRBD1
clone size: -
CDR3 protein: CASSPQGALTNYGYTF
CDR3 DNA: TGTGCCAGTAGTCCACAGGGGGCCCTCACTAACTATGGCTACACCTTC

V gene: TRBV4-3
J gene: TRBJ1-6
D gene: -
clone size: -
CDR3 protein: CASSQTGTQSSYNSPLHF
CDR3 DNA: TGCGCCAGCAGCCAGACCGGGACACAAAGCTCCTATAATTCACCCCTCCACTTT

V gene: TRBV6-5
J gene: TRBJ1-6
D gene: TRBD1
clone size: -
CDR3 protein: CASSKLTGGNSPLHF
CDR3 DNA: TGTGCCAGCAGCAAACTAACAGGGGGTAATTCACCCCTCCACTTT

V gene: TRBV19
J gene: TRBJ2-7
D gene: TRBD1
clone size: -
CDR3 protein: CASSQGAYEQYF
CDR3 DNA: TGTGCCAGTAGTCAGGGGGCCTACGAGCAGTACTTC

V gene: TRBV9
J gene: TRBJ2-3
D gene: TRBD2
clone size: -
CDR3 protein: CASSPRPGGLALARSTDTQYF
CDR3 DNA: TGTGCCAGCAGCCCCCGCCCTGGGGGACTAGCACTTGCCCGTAGCACAGATACGCAGTATTTT

V gene: TRBV5-8
J gene: TRBJ2-2
D gene: TRBD1
clone size: -
CDR3 protein: CASSLWRGTGVTGELFF
CDR3 DNA: TGTGCCAGCAGCTTGTGGAGAGGGACAGGGGTTACCGGGGAGCTGTTTTTT

V gene: TRBV5-6
J gene: TRBJ1-2
D gene: TRBD1
clone size: -
CDR3 protein: CASSSRQGYGYTF
CDR3 DNA: TGTGCCAGCAGCTCCAGACAGGGCTATGGCTACACCTTC

V gene: TRBV5-5
J gene: TRBJ2-7
D gene: -
clone size: once
CDR3 protein: CASSFSLVHSTYEQYF
CDR3 DNA: TGTGCCAGCAGCTTTTCCCTTGTTCACTCAACCTACGAGCAGTACTTC

V gene: TRBV7-9
J gene: TRBJ2-1
D gene: -
clone size: -
CDR3 protein: CASSLGGVNEQFF
CDR3 DNA: TGTGCCAGCAGCTTAGGGGGGGTCAATGAGCAGTTCTTC

V gene: TRBV6-1
J gene: TRBJ2-7
D gene: -
clone size: -
CDR3 protein: CASNGVWSPYEQYF
CDR3 DNA: TGTGCCAGCAACGGGGTCTGGTCCCCCTACGAGCAGTACTTC

V gene: TRBV2
J gene: TRBJ2-7
D gene: -
clone size: -
CDR3 protein: CASRVWELDEQYF
CDR3 DNA: TGTGCCAGCCGCGTCTGGGAGTTAGACGAGCAGTACTTC

V gene: TRBV5-4
J gene: TRBJ1-3
D gene: TRBD1
clone size: -
CDR3 protein: CASSFTTGGPGNTIYF
CDR3 DNA: TGTGCCAGCAGCTTTACAACAGGGGGCCCCGGAAACACCATATATTTT

V gene: TRBV7-9
J gene: TRBJ2-7
D gene: TRBD1
clone size: -
CDR3 protein: CASSWTGDEQYF
CDR3 DNA: TGTGCCAGCAGCTGGACAGGGGACGAGCAGTACTTC